This is a list of T cell receptor beta chains from one sample in a study of shared clonotypes between healthy human individuals. TCRdb's copy holds only in-frame clones and misses some; the assay was immunoSEQ multiplex PCR. The sample lists around 990,000 clones, around 77% occurring once. Material: memory CD4+ T cells from PBMCs. Receptors were obtained from a man between 18 and 35 years old in good health. Some clones in this sample may be carry-over from other donors' samples. The CDR3 runs from the conserved cysteine through the conserved F or W. The D gene is left open where the match is weak. The size field is filled for only some rows; it gives once, few, many or a size class.

v_call	j_call	d_call	clone_size	cdr3_aa
TRBV5-4	TRBJ2-5	TRBD2	once	CASRSTSGAGYETQYF
TRBV7-2	TRBJ2-7	.	.	CASSLGSQVYEQYF
TRBV30	TRBJ2-7	.	once	CAWSVRVFEQYF
TRBV2	TRBJ1-3	.	.	CASSAEVHSGNTIYF
TRBV7-9	TRBJ1-1	.	once	CASSPGPGRRLNTEAFF
TRBV29-1	TRBJ2-5	.	many	CSVDAEAETQYF
TRBV7-8	TRBJ2-1	TRBD1	.	CASSAWTGYNEQFF
TRBV7-3	TRBJ2-1	.	.	CASSKGGSEQFF
TRBV11-2	TRBJ2-1	.	.	CASNSGDWAPNEQFF
TRBV5-4	TRBJ1-3	TRBD1	.	CASSLQQGSGNTIYF
TRBV9	TRBJ2-7	.	once	CASSVVNEQYF
TRBV5-1	TRBJ2-2	TRBD2	many	CASSGRADTGELFF
TRBV5-1	TRBJ1-5	.	.	CASSLGVAWPQHF
TRBV19	TRBJ1-1	.	.	CASSVVMNTEAFF
TRBV18	TRBJ1-2	.	.	CASSPYPTGGDYGYTF
TRBV7-9	TRBJ1-2	.	.	CASSINREGYGYTF
TRBV6-1	TRBJ1-2	.	once	CASSEAQGIYGYTF
TRBV6-1	TRBJ2-7	.	.	CASSEVYEFLTGAEQYF
TRBV4-3	TRBJ1-4	TRBD1	.	CASSQRGQEEKLFF
TRBV28	TRBJ2-7	TRBD2	once	CATNGLADTYEQYF
TRBV11-2	TRBJ2-3	.	.	CASSFQSDTQYF
TRBV6-1	TRBJ1-1	.	.	CASSEFTGPVEAFF
TRBV4-1	TRBJ2-5	.	.	CASSQSWTETQYF
TRBV2	TRBJ1-1	.	few	CASSPQLNTEAFF
TRBV28	TRBJ1-2	.	.	CASSLERGTYGYTF
TRBV29-1	TRBJ2-3	.	.	CSSLRQVSTDTQYF
TRBV6-1	TRBJ2-5	TRBD1	.	CASKRGTGLQETQYF
TRBV11-2	TRBJ2-3	TRBD2	.	CASSSGLAGGRLDTQYF
TRBV20-1	TRBJ1-1	.	few	CSALFNTEAFF
TRBV5-1	TRBJ1-1	.	.	CASSGGGWNTEAFF
TRBV25-1	TRBJ1-2	.	.	CASSESYYGYTF
TRBV15	TRBJ1-5	.	.	CATSRDIQGSQPQHF
TRBV7-3	TRBJ2-5	.	few	CASSLRHPDGQYF
TRBV7-2	TRBJ1-5	.	.	CASSLWGVNQPQHF
TRBV14	TRBJ2-1	.	.	CASSATTQVNNEQFF
TRBV28	TRBJ1-5	.	.	CASTVGVNQPQHF
TRBV10-1	TRBJ2-5	.	.	CASSEGGSQETQYF
TRBV10-3	TRBJ1-3	.	few	CAISPGTSPGNTIYF
TRBV28	TRBJ1-3	.	.	CASSWSQSGNTIYF
TRBV4-1	TRBJ1-2	.	.	CASSERDGVYGYTF
TRBV7-3	TRBJ2-3	.	.	CASSPTGDTQYF
TRBV10-3	TRBJ2-7	.	few	CAISGLQGGEQYF
TRBV19	TRBJ2-7	.	few	CASSRPGHPREQYF
TRBV20-1	TRBJ2-7	TRBD1	.	CSGTGDYEQYF
TRBV28	TRBJ1-5	TRBD1	.	CASSLTGVVVVDQPQHF
TRBV19	TRBJ2-3	.	once	CASCKGWTDTQYF
TRBV2	TRBJ1-5	.	few	CASSERSVGQPQHF